These 22 T cell receptor beta chains were sequenced from one sample in a study of CD8+ T cells in alopecia areata. It was cDNA, reverse transcribed from extracted RNA, that served as the sequencing template. TCRdb's table, derived via immunoSEQ multiplex PCR, lists solely in-frame clones and lacks some. The data contain around 140,000 clones, more than 40% of them singletons. The sequencing used CD8+ T cells sorted from blood, collected at week 0. All receptors come from a human donor with alopecia areata.

This clone was detected only a few times. This chain links TRBV5-5 with TRBJ2-7; perhaps TRBD2 as D (5 bases). The length of the CDR3 is 13 residues. Germline lookup yields CDR1 SGHKS and CDR2 YYEKEE (reference sequence). V lost 4 bases and J lost 9, with 17 bases in between. The CDR3 is CASSGLVRAAQYF. The CDR3 DNA reads TGTGCCAGCAGCGGACTGGTGAGGGCGGCGCAGTACTTC.

In its sample, this clone was seen a few times. The sample holds other DNA sequences that translate to the same CDR3. The gene calls are TRBV7-9 and TRBJ2-7; the D gene could be TRBD1 or TRBD2 (5 bases each). Germline assignment: CDR1 SEHNR and CDR2 FQNEAQ (reference sequence). V dropped 5 bases and J dropped 4 bases, with 12 bases sitting between them. This CDR3 is built from 13 residues. In DNA, the CDR3 is TGTGCCAGCAGCCCGGGACCTAATTACGAGCAGTACTTC. It codes for CASSPGPNYEQYF.

This clone appeared a few times. The chain uses TRBV2 and TRBJ1-1, with D unclear. V was cut by 10 bases and J by 6 bases, with 18 bases left in between. The germline V gene has CDR1 SNHLY and CDR2 FYNNEI. This CDR3 has 13 residues. Here the CDR3 DNA reads TGTGCCATCACGGTAGTCAATAGGGCTGAAGCTTTCTTT. This sequence encodes CAITVVNRAEAFF.

The chain employs TRBV5-4 and TRBJ1-2; D not resolved. This CDR3 comprises 13 residues. Germline CDR1 reads SGHNT; CDR2 reads YYREEE (reference sequence). V shed 4 bases and J shed 1 base, with 8 bases lying between them. The CDR3 bases are TGTGCCAGCAGCCCGGAGGTTAACTATGGCTACACCTTC. Translated: CASSPEVNYGYTF.

The chain combines TRBV6-1 with TRBJ2-3; the match to TRBD2 covers 9 bases. The V gene end was trimmed by 4 bases and the J gene end by 4 bases; junction bases not matched to a gene: 6. Per the germline V gene, CDR1 is MNHNS and CDR2 is SASEGT. The CDR3 is 15 residues long. DNA for the CDR3: TGTGCCAGCAGTGGGGGCGGGGGGGCCCCAGATACGCAGTATTTT. This sequence encodes CASSGGGGAPDTQYF.

J is TRBJ1-2 and V is TRBV27; D gene unclear. The germline V gene encodes CDR1 MNHEY and CDR2 SMNVEV (reference sequence). The V and J ends lost 7 bases and 0 bases respectively, with 12 bases between them. This CDR3 region has 14 residues. The CDR3 region is CASKTRGTNYGYTF. CDR3 DNA: TGTGCCAGCAAGACCCGAGGAACTAACTATGGCTACACCTTC.

This clone was picked up a small number of times. The chain combines TRBV19 with TRBJ2-3; D is unclear. From germline, CDR1 is LNHDA and CDR2 SQIVND (reference sequence). V dropped 0 bases and J dropped 3 bases, with 16 bases sitting between them. The CDR3 contains 17 residues. The CDR3 loop reads CASSIDPPGLGTDTQYF. The CDR3 DNA is TGTGCCAGTAGTATAGATCCGCCCGGCCTTGGAACAGATACGCAGTATTTT.

This clone occurred a few times. The chain carries TRBV7-8 and TRBJ2-5; possibly TRBD1 for D (5 bases). V lost 4 bases, J lost 2 bases, and 11 bases lay in between. Germline lookup yields CDR1 SGHVS and CDR2 FQNEAQ. This CDR3 has 14 amino acids. This CDR3 is CASSSSGWQETQYF. The CDR3 DNA is TGTGCCAGCAGCTCCTCAGGGTGGCAAGAGACCCAGTACTTC.

The chain is built from TRBV29-1 and TRBJ2-5, with 12 bases identical to TRBD2. V dropped 0 bases and J dropped 2; count of bases not matched to a gene: 7. CDR3 length: 17 amino acids. The germline CDR1 and CDR2 sequences are SQVTM and ANQGSEA. CDR3 sequence: CSVEEEGLAGPQETQYF. The DNA for the CDR3 is TGCAGCGTTGAAGAGGAAGGACTAGCGGGGCCTCAAGAGACCCAGTACTTC.

V gene TRBV6-5 combines with J gene TRBJ2-1, with D unresolved. Germline assignment: CDR1 MNHEY and CDR2 SVGAGI. The V end lost 5 bases, the J end lost 3 bases, and 11 bases lay between the germline ends. The CDR3 length is 14 residues. This CDR3 reads CASSPGPVYNEQFF. CDR3 bases: TGTGCCAGCAGTCCTGGACCGGTCTACAATGAGCAGTTCTTC.

As to this clone: This sample also contains other DNA sequences that code for the same CDR3. This chain uses TRBV27 with TRBJ1-5; D is ambiguous. The CDR3 is 13 residues long. Trimming shortened V by 2 bases and J by 4 bases, and 6 bases separated the two germline ends. Germline assignment: CDR1 MNHEY and CDR2 SMNVEV (reference sequence). CDR3 DNA sequence: TGTGCCAGCAGTTTAGACGGTAATCAGCCCCAGCATTTT. Its translation: CASSLDGNQPQHF.

This clone was seen a single time. The chain couples TRBV6-5 to TRBJ2-5; TRBD2 aligns across 13 bases. V lost 2 bases and J lost 1; bases outside the gene matches: 1. The CDR3 length is 16 residues. Germline V gene sequence: CDR1 MNHEY, CDR2 SVGAGI. Here the CDR3 DNA reads TGTGCCAGCAGTTACGGGACTAGCGGGACCCAAGAGACCCAGTACTTC. Its protein is CASSYGTSGTQETQYF.

The count of this clone is one. The gene calls are TRBV4-2 and TRBJ2-5; D is perhaps TRBD2 (5 bases). Germline CDR1 reads LGHNA; CDR2 reads YNFKEQ. This CDR3 has 14 amino acids. V lost 1 base, J lost 6 bases, and 12 bases lay in between. CDR3 residues: CASSQGTSPKTQYF. The CDR3 nucleotides read TGTGCCAGCAGCCAAGGGACTTCACCCAAGACCCAGTACTTC.

V and J are TRBV27 and TRBJ1-1; no clear D. The germline gives CDR1 MNHEY, CDR2 SMNVEV (reference sequence). The CDR3 is made up of 13 amino acids. The ends were cut back, 3 bases at V and 3 bases at J, with 8 bases in the middle. The CDR3 reads CASSFSGYTEAFF. The CDR3 region has the DNA TGTGCCAGCAGTTTCTCCGGGTACACTGAAGCTTTCTTT.

This clone was picked up one time. The V and J genes are TRBV5-6 and TRBJ2-1, with D possibly being TRBD1 (5 bases). The CDR3 is 13 residues long. With 0 bases removed from V and 9 bases from J, the gap between germline ends came to 10 bases. Germline V lookup: CDR1 SGHDT, CDR2 YYEEEE. CDR3 loop: CASSLGGASEQFF. In DNA, the CDR3 is TGTGCCAGCAGCTTGGGTGGGGCATCTGAGCAGTTCTTC.

V and J are TRBV4-3 and TRBJ2-5, with 7 bases aligning to TRBD1. The CDR3 loop spans 16 amino acids. V shed 3 bases, J shed 2 bases, and the junction held 9 bases outside the gene matches. The germline gives CDR1 LGHNA, CDR2 YSLEER. The CDR3 coding sequence is TGCGCCAGCAGCCAGTTGACAGGGATTCCTCAAGAGACCCAGTACTTC. This gives the protein CASSQLTGIPQETQYF.

The genes are TRBV7-2 and TRBJ2-1; D gene ambiguous. There are 11 residues in the CDR3. The V and J ends lost 8 bases and 8 bases respectively, with 10 bases between them. Germline V lookup: CDR1 SGHTA, CDR2 FQGNSA. In DNA, the CDR3 is TGTGCCAGCTGGTGCGGCGATGAGCAGTTCTTC. Translating it yields CASWCGDEQFF.

This clone was detected a few times. In DNA form, the CDR3 reads TGCAGCGTTGTGGAGGGGGGTACTGAAGCTTTCTTT. Residues: CSVVEGGTEAFF. V and J are TRBV29-1 and TRBJ1-1; D is perhaps TRBD1 (6 bases). The CDR3 totals 12 residues. CDR1 and CDR2 (germline): SQVTM, ANQGSEA. The V end was cut by 4 bases, the J end by 5 bases, with 11 bases between.

The chain combines TRBV5-1 with TRBJ2-7; the D is unclear. CDR3 length equals 16 residues. CDR1 SGHRS and CDR2 YFSETQ come from the germline V gene. V shed 4 bases and J shed 0 bases, with 17 bases lying between them. The DNA of the CDR3 is TGCGCCAGCAGCCCCCTTGGTGAGGAAACCTCCTACGAGCAGTACTTC. It codes for CASSPLGEETSYEQYF. Supplemented by reference TRBV5-1 and TRBJ2-7, the full variable domain reads KAGVTQTPRYLIKTRGQQVTLSCSPISGHRSVSWYQQTPGQGLQFLFEYFSETQRNKGNFPGRFSGRQFSNSRSEMNVSTLELGDSALYLCASSPLGEETSYEQYFGPGTRLTVT.

This clone came up a few times. The V and J genes are TRBV7-8 and TRBJ1-5; possible D gene TRBD1, 6 bases. CDR3 length: 14 amino acids. With 6 bases removed from V and 3 bases from J, the gap between germline ends came to 12 bases. Germline lookup yields CDR1 SGHVS and CDR2 FQNEAQ. CDR3 in amino acids: CASSSDRYNQPQHF. The CDR3 DNA sequence: TGTGCCAGCAGTTCAGACAGGTACAATCAGCCCCAGCATTTT.

This chain connects TRBV29-1 to TRBJ2-3; D possibly corresponds to TRBD2 (5 bases). CDR3 length: 15 amino acids. The germline V gene encodes CDR1 SQVTM and CDR2 ANQGSEA. The ends were cut back, 7 bases at V and 0 bases at J, with 17 bases in the middle. CDR3 region: CSAEGDRTSTDTQYF. CDR3 DNA: TGCAGCGCCGAGGGAGACCGAACTAGCACAGATACGCAGTATTTT.

The V gene is TRBV11-2, the J gene TRBJ2-1; D unresolved. V was pared by 2 bases and J by 2 bases, with 7 bases between. Germline CDR1 is SGHAT and CDR2 is FQNNGV. The CDR3 runs to 14 residues. This CDR3 is CASSLPGAYNEQFF. CDR3 coding DNA: TGTGCCAGCAGCTTACCGGGCGCCTACAATGAGCAGTTCTTC.